A single sample is the source of the 7 T cell receptor beta chains below, sequenced in a study of graft-versus-host responses after intestinal transplantation. Method: immunoSEQ multiplex PCR; TCRdb's copy keeps in-frame clones and lacks some. The data hold just under 8,000 clones, with 95% to 98% observed a single time. The specimen was PBMCs, collected 23 days after intestinal transplant. The receptors stem from a human patient who received an intestinal transplant, so some T cells may come from the graft donor.

The genes are TRBV5-4 and TRBJ2-7; D perhaps matches TRBD2 (6 bases). There are 14 residues in the CDR3. The V gene lost 1 base and the J gene lost 2 bases, with 10 bases spanning the gap. CDR1 and CDR2 from the germline V gene are SGHNT and YYREEE (reference sequence). CDR3 DNA: TGTGCCAGCAGCTTGCGTAGCGGACCCTACGAGCAGTACTTC. Protein: CASSLRSGPYEQYF.

V usage is TRBV28 and J usage is TRBJ2-7; D not resolved. V was cut by 6 bases and J by 1 base, with 13 bases left in between. CDR1 and CDR2 from the germline V gene are MDHEN and SYDVKM. This CDR3 is 14 amino acids long. In DNA form, the CDR3 reads TGTGCCAGCAGGCAATGGACGGGTTCCTACGAGCAGTACTTC. Translation gives CASRQWTGSYEQYF. Using reference TRBV28 and TRBJ2-7 for the parts outside the CDR3, the full variable domain is DVKVTQSSRYLVKRTGEKVFLECVQDMDHENMFWYRQDPGLGLRLIYFSYDVKMKEKGDIPEGYSVSREKKERFSLILESASTNQTSMYLCASRQWTGSYEQYFGPGTRLTVT.

CDR3 in amino acids: CASSLTQGAEGYTF. The CDR3 coding sequence is TGTGCCAGCTCACTGACACAGGGGGCGGAGGGCTACACCTTC. V and J are TRBV18 and TRBJ1-2, with 9 nucleotides matching TRBD1. Germline lookup yields CDR1 KGHSH and CDR2 LQKENI. After removal of 4 bases from V and 8 bases from J, the junction contained 8 bases not matched to a gene. This CDR3 is 14 amino acids long.

The rearrangement uses TRBV2 and TRBJ1-1, with D maybe TRBD1 (5 bases). Germline CDR1 reads SNHLY; CDR2 reads FYNNEI. The CDR3 runs to 14 residues. The germline V and J ends were trimmed by 4 bases and 10 bases, with 19 bases remaining between them. CDR3 sequence: CASSGRGAREGAFF. CDR3 nucleotide sequence: TGTGCCAGCAGTGGAAGGGGTGCCCGGGAGGGAGCTTTCTTT.

On this clone: A read error may account for a junction end that differs from germline. The V gene is TRBV7-7, the J gene TRBJ2-1; a possible D gene is TRBD2 (6 bases). Germline V gene lookup returns CDR1 SSHAT and CDR2 FNYEAQ (reference sequence). CDR3 size: 15 residues. In nucleotides, the CDR3 is TGTGCTAGCAGCTTAGGGCTAGCGAGGTACAATGAGCAGTTCTTC. It yields the protein CASSLGLARYNEQFF.

This sequence joins TRBV27 and TRBJ2-1; 11 positions match TRBD1. The CDR3 consists of 15 residues. J lost 6 bases, V lost 5 bases, and 6 bases had no gene match. Germline lookup yields CDR1 MNHEY and CDR2 SMNVEV (reference sequence). CDR3 coding DNA: TGTGCCAGCAGTCAACCGGGACAGGGGGTCAATGAGCAGTTCTTC. Its translation: CASSQPGQGVNEQFF.

The chain carries TRBV4-2 and TRBJ2-7; maybe TRBD2 (6 bases). Germline-derived CDR1 and CDR2 are LGHNA and YNFKEQ. V lost 4 bases, J lost 3 bases, and 13 bases lay in between. CDR3 size: 14 residues. The CDR3 DNA is TGTGCCAGCAGCCCCCGGGACTCCCGCTACGAGCAGTACTTC. This translates into CASSPRDSRYEQYF.